The source of this T cell receptor beta chain is a study of cytomegalovirus exposure and HLA in healthy donors. Primers: 60 Vbeta forward and 13 Jbeta reverse. Sequencing was performed with immunoSEQ multiplex PCR; in TCRdb, only in-frame clones are kept and a portion is missing. The repertoire holds 180,000 or so clones, over 70% seen once, with roughly 3.7% in the top ten. This clone turned up a few times. The CDR3 runs 15 residues. The germline V gene has CDR1 SGHRS and CDR2 YFSETQ. J gave up 4 bases and V 2 bases, and 6 bases lay outside the gene matches. This receptor was identified in a woman aged 55-69 years in good health and CMV-seropositive. Sequencing used PBMCs. J is TRBJ2-1 and V is TRBV5-1, with TRBD2 matching 7 bases. For the CDR3, the DNA is TGCGCCAGCAGCTTAGCGGGGAGGGATTACAATGAGCAGTTCTTC. This encodes CASSLAGRDYNEQFF.